This T cell receptor (beta chain) is from a study of T cell responses to AZD1222 COVID-19 vaccine. Method: immunoSEQ multiplex PCR; TCRdb's copy keeps in-frame clones and lacks some. This repertoire shows some 100,000 clones, about 93% found once; its top ten account for 2.5% to 3.5%. Germline V lookup: CDR1 GTSNPN, CDR2 SVGIG (reference sequence). The CDR3 loop spans 13 amino acids. The V end was cut by 0 bases, the J end by 0 bases, with 6 bases between. The sequence was obtained from an adult who received the AZD1222 COVID-19 vaccine. The sequencing here drew on peripheral blood, taken 28 days after the second AZD1222 dose. This sequence joins TRBV30 and TRBJ2-7; D not resolved. The CDR3 nucleotides are TGTGCCTGGAGTGTACCTCACTCCTACGAGCAGTACTTC. Translated: CAWSVPHSYEQYF.